The 29 T cell receptor beta chains in this list originate from one sample, sequenced in a study of T cell changes during pregnancy in multiple sclerosis. Sequencing was performed with immunoSEQ multiplex PCR; in TCRdb, only in-frame clones are kept and a portion is missing. The sample lists about 110,000 clones; less than 95% were seen once. Sequencing used peripheral blood, obtained in the third trimester of pregnancy. Source of these receptors: a female donor in good health, enrolled as a control in a pregnancy study.

The chain uses TRBV2 and TRBJ2-5, with D possibly matching TRBD2 (6 bases). The CDR3 runs 13 residues. Germline V gene sequence: CDR1 SNHLY, CDR2 FYNNEI. V lost 4 bases to trimming and J lost 2 bases, with 8 bases between them. This CDR3 reads CASSGDSQETQYF. The CDR3 DNA is TGTGCCAGCAGTGGGGACTCACAAGAGACCCAGTACTTC.

Only one count was recorded for this clone. The J gene is TRBJ2-1, the V gene TRBV21-1; the table assigns TRBD1, which was not confirmed against the DNA. TRBV21-1 is recorded as a pseudogene. The CDR3 is 18 amino acids. The CDR3 DNA sequence: TGTGCCAGCAGCAAAGGATCTCTCCGGGACAGGGGTGTGGGTGAGCAGTTCTTC. Protein sequence: CASSKGSLRDRGVGEQFF.

CDR3 nucleotides: TGTGCCAGCAGCCAGGGTTTTAGCGGGGGCTCCTCCTACGAGCAGTACTTC. It specifies CASSQGFSGGSSYEQYF. This chain links TRBV4-2 with TRBJ2-7, with 9 bases aligning to TRBD2. Per the germline V gene, CDR1 is LGHNA and CDR2 is YNFKEQ. The J segment lost 0 bases and the V segment lost 3 bases, leaving 9 bases of the junction unmatched. The CDR3 extends over 17 amino acids.

This chain connects TRBV7-2 to TRBJ2-1; tentative D call: TRBD2 (6 bases). Germline CDR1 reads SGHTA; CDR2 reads FQGNSA. The CDR3 totals 13 residues. Trimming pared 5 bases from V and 3 bases from J, leaving 8 bases between. The CDR3 loop is CASSGGNYNEQFF. CDR3 bases: TGTGCCAGCAGCGGGGGGAACTACAATGAGCAGTTCTTC.

The chain links TRBV9 to TRBJ2-3, with TRBD2 matching over 11 bases. Trimming removed 4 bases from V and 2 bases from J; junction bases left unmatched: 12. Looked up from germline, CDR1 is SGDLS and CDR2 is YYNGEE. This CDR3 spans 18 amino acids. The CDR3 region has the DNA TGTGCCAGCAGCAAAACCGGGACTAGCGGAGGGCTCACAGATACGCAGTATTTT. It yields the protein CASSKTGTSGGLTDTQYF.

The chain couples TRBV25-1 to TRBJ1-6, with D unresolved. Deletions cut 3 bases from V and 6 bases from J, with 15 bases between. CDR3 size: 16 residues. Germline lookup yields CDR1 MGHDK and CDR2 SYGVNS. The CDR3, as DNA: TGTGCCAGCAGTGATGGGAGTACCCTTCGTAATTCACCCCTCCACTTT. It yields the protein CASSDGSTLRNSPLHF.

The chain employs TRBV30 and TRBJ1-3, with unresolved D. The length of the CDR3 is 13 residues. V lost 3 bases and J 4 bases, leaving 10 bases between the germline ends. The germline CDR1 and CDR2 sequences are GTSNPN and SVGIG (reference sequence). CDR3 residues: CAWSAGEGNTIYF. In DNA, the CDR3 is TGTGCCTGGAGCGCGGGTGAGGGAAACACCATATATTTT. The whole variable domain, filled in from reference TRBV30 and TRBJ1-3, reads SQTIHQWPATLVQPVGSPLSLECTVEGTSNPNLYWYRQAAGRGLQLLFYSVGIGQISSEVPQNLSASRPQDRQFILSSKKLLLSDSGFYLCAWSAGEGNTIYFGEGSWLTVV.

This CDR3 is CASSEVQHNYGYTF. The CDR3 DNA follows: TGCGCCAGCAGCGAGGTTCAACATAACTATGGCTACACCTTC. The chain has TRBV5-1 and TRBJ1-2; no definite D call. Trimming removed 4 bases from V and 1 base from J, with 11 bases in between. Germline values: CDR1 SGHRS, CDR2 YFSETQ. The CDR3 covers 14 residues. The full variable domain, completed using reference TRBV5-1 and TRBJ1-2, is KAGVTQTPRYLIKTRGQQVTLSCSPISGHRSVSWYQQTPGQGLQFLFEYFSETQRNKGNFPGRFSGRQFSNSRSEMNVSTLELGDSALYLCASSEVQHNYGYTFGSGTRLTVV.

In this sample, this clone turned up once. The V gene is TRBV9, the J gene TRBJ1-1, with 7 positions matching TRBD1. Germline CDR1 and CDR2: SGDLS and YYNGEE. V shed 3 bases, J shed 1 base, and the junction held 12 bases outside the gene matches. The CDR3 is 17 residues long. The CDR3 loop reads CASSAIPSGTANTEAFF. For the CDR3, the DNA is TGTGCCAGCAGCGCTATCCCTTCCGGGACAGCGAACACTGAAGCTTTCTTT.

The chain carries TRBV7-3 and TRBJ2-2; 8 bases map to TRBD2. After removal of 2 bases from V and 0 bases from J, the junction contained 5 bases not matched to a gene. From germline, CDR1 is SGHTA and CDR2 FQGTGA. CDR3 length: 17 amino acids. The CDR3 spells CASSLFQAGANTGELFF. CDR3 DNA sequence: TGTGCCAGCAGCTTATTTCAAGCGGGGGCGAACACCGGGGAGCTGTTTTTT.

The rearrangement uses TRBV6-5 and TRBJ2-1; 9 bases align to TRBD1. V lost 2 bases and J lost 3; bases outside the gene matches: 5. The CDR3 has 16 residues. Germline assignment: CDR1 MNHEY and CDR2 SVGAGI. The CDR3 nucleotides read TGTGCCAGCAGTTACCAGGGACAGGGACTCTACAATGAGCAGTTCTTC. Translating it yields CASSYQGQGLYNEQFF.

The V gene is TRBV6-5, the J gene TRBJ1-2, with TRBD1 identical over 9 bases. From germline, CDR1 is MNHEY and CDR2 SVGAGI. V lost 2 bases, J lost 2 bases, and 0 bases stayed unmatched. The CDR3 extends over 14 amino acids. The CDR3 bases are TGTGCCAGCAGTTACGACAGGGGGAACTATGGCTACACCTTC. This encodes CASSYDRGNYGYTF.

The V and J genes are TRBV29-1 and TRBJ2-7; possible D gene TRBD1, 5 bases. The CDR3 has 12 residues. CDR1 is SQVTM, CDR2 ANQGSEA, per germline. Deletions cut 6 bases from V and 3 bases from J, with 12 bases between. CDR3 amino acids: CSVVGQGYEQYF. CDR3 nucleotide sequence: TGCAGCGTGGTAGGTCAGGGCTACGAGCAGTACTTC.

The V and J genes are TRBV4-3 and TRBJ1-2, with a weak D call TRBD1 (5 bases). Germline V gene sequence: CDR1 LGHNA, CDR2 YSLEER. V shed 0 bases and J shed 3 bases, with 5 bases lying between them. The length of the CDR3 is 13 residues. CDR3 residues: CASSQDRDYGYTF. Here the CDR3 DNA reads TGCGCCAGCAGCCAAGACAGGGACTATGGCTACACCTTC.

CDR3 loop: CASSQVRGDQETQYF. The CDR3 bases are TGTGCCAGCAGCCAAGTACGGGGGGACCAAGAGACCCAGTACTTC. This rearrangement joins TRBV4-2 to TRBJ2-5, with TRBD2 matching over 7 bases. The CDR3 runs to 15 residues. Germline CDR1 reads LGHNA; CDR2 reads YNFKEQ. V shed 1 base and J 0 bases; nucleotides not matched to a gene: 2.

The chain has TRBV5-6 and TRBJ2-2; TRBD1 agrees at 11 bases. This CDR3 contains 15 residues. The V gene end was trimmed by 4 bases and the J gene end by 6 bases; junction bases not matched to a gene: 5. CDR1 and CDR2 (germline): SGHDT, YYEEEE. Written as DNA, the CDR3 is TGTGCCAGCAGCACGGACAGGGGGCTAGCCGGGGAGCTGTTTTTT. It codes for CASSTDRGLAGELFF.

The chain couples TRBV19 to TRBJ2-5; D is perhaps TRBD2 (5 bases). V lost 3 bases and J lost 2, with 10 bases in between. Germline CDR1 and CDR2: LNHDA and SQIVND (reference sequence). The CDR3 covers 14 residues. The CDR3 here is CASSMFREQETQYF. Written as DNA, the CDR3 is TGTGCCAGTAGTATGTTCCGGGAACAAGAGACCCAGTACTTC. Variable domain in full (rest from reference TRBV19 and TRBJ2-5): DGGITQSPKYLFRKEGQNVTLSCEQNLNHDAMYWYRQDPGQGLRLIYYSQIVNDFQKGDIAEGYSVSREKKESFPLTVTSAQKNPTAFYLCASSMFREQETQYFGPGTRLLVL.

V and J are TRBV27 and TRBJ1-6; a weak D match, TRBD1 (5 bases). Germline assignment: CDR1 MNHEY and CDR2 SMNVEV (reference sequence). The CDR3 loop spans 14 amino acids. Trimming took off 4 bases at V and 8 bases at J, with 12 bases between the two ends. The CDR3 here is CASSSTPGYSPLHF. Written as DNA, the CDR3 is TGTGCCAGCAGTTCTACGCCAGGGTATTCACCCCTCCACTTT.

The V gene is TRBV7-2, the J gene TRBJ1-6, with 8 nucleotides matching TRBD1. The CDR3 length is 18 residues. The junction had 23 bases not matched to a gene; V was cut back by 5 bases and J by 14 bases. CDR1 and CDR2 from the germline V gene are SGHTA and FQGNSA. The CDR3 sequence: CASSGLPGQAFFGVTLHF. CDR3 coding DNA: TGTGCCAGCAGCGGATTACCGGGACAGGCCTTCTTTGGGGTGACCCTCCACTTT.

CDR3 region: CASSVGGYGKQGYTF. The DNA for the CDR3 is TGTGCCAGCAGCGTAGGAGGTTATGGCAAACAAGGCTACACCTTC. The chain recombines TRBV9 with TRBJ1-2; D is ambiguous. This CDR3 contains 15 residues. V dropped 0 bases and J dropped 8 bases, with 17 bases sitting between them. The germline gives CDR1 SGDLS, CDR2 YYNGEE.

This chain uses TRBV18 with TRBJ1-1, with TRBD1 matching 7 bases. V lost 3 bases to trimming and J lost 6 bases; unmatched junction nucleotides: 1. Per germline, CDR1 KGHSH and CDR2 LQKENI. The CDR3 extends over 12 amino acids. For the CDR3, the DNA is TGTGCCAGCTCACCTCAGGGGGCTGAAGCTTTCTTT. Encoded protein: CASSPQGAEAFF.

The V call is TRBV28, the J call TRBJ2-3; perhaps TRBD2 as D (7 bases). This CDR3 has 16 residues. Trimming cost V 4 bases and J 2 bases, with 16 bases left between them. CDR1 and CDR2 (germline): MDHEN, SYDVKM. In DNA, the CDR3 is TGTGCCAGCAGTTCCTCGGGGGGCTCGGTCACAGATACGCAGTATTTT. Translation gives CASSSSGGSVTDTQYF.

This clone occurred a few times. The chain combines TRBV7-2 with TRBJ2-7; D possibly corresponds to TRBD2 (5 bases). CDR1 and CDR2 from the germline V gene are SGHTA and FQGNSA. This CDR3 contains 16 residues. V was cut by 4 bases and J by 2 bases, with 18 bases left in between. The CDR3 bases are TGTGCCAGCAGCTACTACGGAGGAACTACTACCTACGAGCAGTACTTC. It codes for CASSYYGGTTTYEQYF.

The chain links TRBV19 to TRBJ2-2; 7 bases are shared with TRBD2. Germline CDR1 and CDR2: LNHDA and SQIVND (reference sequence). V shed 3 bases, J shed 7 bases, and the junction held 5 bases outside the gene matches. This CDR3 spans 14 amino acids. CDR3 amino acids: CASSIGLAVGELFF. The CDR3 region has the DNA TGTGCCAGTAGTATCGGGCTAGCGGTCGGGGAGCTGTTTTTT.

The V call is TRBV4-1, the J call TRBJ1-1, with D unresolved. The CDR3 is 14 amino acids. CDR1 and CDR2 from the germline V gene are MGHRA and YSYEKL. Deletions cut 0 bases from V and 10 bases from J, with 15 bases between. Here the CDR3 DNA reads TGCGCCAGCAGCCAAGACCCGGTGAACGTAGTAGCTTTCTTT. Its translation: CASSQDPVNVVAFF.

This clone was seen just once. J is TRBJ2-5 and V is TRBV10-2; TRBD2 matches 7 bases. This CDR3 contains 12 residues. From germline, CDR1 is WSHSY and CDR2 SAAADI. The trim removed 8 bases at V and 3 bases at J, leaving 3 bases unmatched. In nucleotides, the CDR3 is TGCGCCAGCTCCCGGGGGGAAGAGACCCAGTACTTC. It codes for CASSRGEETQYF.

The CDR3 DNA reads as TGTGCCAGCAGCTTCTGGACAGGGGGCGCGACAGATACGCAGTATTTT. Its translation: CASSFWTGGATDTQYF. The chain couples TRBV7-2 to TRBJ2-3; TRBD1 agrees at 11 bases. The CDR3 has 16 amino acids. Trimming took 3 bases from V and 3 from J; bases not matched to a gene: 5. Germline lookup yields CDR1 SGHTA and CDR2 FQGNSA.

This chain uses TRBV7-8 with TRBJ2-1; 12 positions match TRBD2. The length of the CDR3 is 15 residues. CDR1 is SGHVS and CDR2 is FQNEAQ in the germline V gene. After removal of 5 bases from V and 7 bases from J, the junction contained 6 bases not matched to a gene. CDR3 sequence: CASSTLLAGGNEQFF. The CDR3, as DNA: TGTGCCAGCAGCACCCTACTAGCGGGGGGTAATGAGCAGTTCTTC.

CDR3 residues: CASSLDNFDNEQFF. Here the CDR3 DNA reads TGTGCCAGCAGCTTAGATAACTTCGACAATGAGCAGTTCTTC. The chain carries TRBV7-8 and TRBJ2-1, with D hard to call. Germline-derived CDR1 and CDR2 are SGHVS and FQNEAQ. The CDR3 spans 14 residues. V was cut by 1 base and J by 5 bases, with 9 bases left in between.